This TCR beta chain comes out of a study of T-cell memory formation after mild COVID-19. TCRdb fed the 5' RACE reads into MiXCR, producing one record per CDR3 protein. The data contain hundreds of thousands of distinct CDR3 sequences, roughly 22% of them seen just once; the ten biggest clones take up roughly an eighth. There are 17 residues in the CDR3. V was pared by 5 bases and J by 4 bases, with 8 bases of the junction left unmatched. Looked up from germline, CDR1 is SGHTA and CDR2 is FQGNSA. This clonotype was detected a few times. The sequence derives from an adult woman who had mild COVID-19 (a few samples of this study predate the infection). Cell type and time point are not known. The sequenced sample consisted of PBMCs or a T cell subset sorted from them (not recorded which). V is TRBV7-2 and J is TRBJ2-3, with 14 bases identical to TRBD2. The CDR3 bases are TGTGCCAGCAGCCCCCCCGGACTAGCGGGAGGCTCAGATACGCAGTATTTT. This encodes CASSPPGLAGGSDTQYF.